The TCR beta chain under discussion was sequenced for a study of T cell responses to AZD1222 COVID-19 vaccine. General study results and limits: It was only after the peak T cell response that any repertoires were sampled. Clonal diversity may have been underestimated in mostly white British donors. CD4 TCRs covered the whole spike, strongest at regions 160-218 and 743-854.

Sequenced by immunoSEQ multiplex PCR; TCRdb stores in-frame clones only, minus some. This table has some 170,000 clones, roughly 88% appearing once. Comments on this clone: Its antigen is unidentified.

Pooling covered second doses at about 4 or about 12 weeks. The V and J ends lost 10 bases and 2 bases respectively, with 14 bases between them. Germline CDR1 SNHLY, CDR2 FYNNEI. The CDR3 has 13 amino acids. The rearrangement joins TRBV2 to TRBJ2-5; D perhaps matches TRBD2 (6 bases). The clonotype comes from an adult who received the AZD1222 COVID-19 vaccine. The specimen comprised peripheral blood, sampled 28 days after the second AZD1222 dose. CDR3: CAIPSGTQETQYF. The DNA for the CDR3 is TGTGCCATTCCATCGGGGACTCAAGAGACCCAGTACTTC.